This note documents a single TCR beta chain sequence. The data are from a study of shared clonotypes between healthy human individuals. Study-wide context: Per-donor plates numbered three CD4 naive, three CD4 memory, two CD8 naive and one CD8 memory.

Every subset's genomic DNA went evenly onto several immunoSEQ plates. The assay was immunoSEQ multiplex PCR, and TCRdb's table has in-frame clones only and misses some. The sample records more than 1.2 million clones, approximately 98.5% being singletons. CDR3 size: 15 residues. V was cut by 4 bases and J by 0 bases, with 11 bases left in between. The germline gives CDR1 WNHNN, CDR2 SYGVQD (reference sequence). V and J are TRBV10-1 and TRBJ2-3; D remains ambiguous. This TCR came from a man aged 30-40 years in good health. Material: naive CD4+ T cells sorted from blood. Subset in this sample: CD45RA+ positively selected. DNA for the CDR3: TGCGCCAGCAGTGCAAAAAGCTATAGCACAGATACGCAGTATTTT. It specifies CASSAKSYSTDTQYF.